This T cell receptor beta chain comes out of a study of T cell responses to AZD1222 COVID-19 vaccine. Notes on the study in general: Repertoire sampling occurred only after the peak T cell response.

V shed 3 bases and J shed 0 bases, with 6 bases lying between them. Germline-derived CDR1 and CDR2 are MDHEN and SYDVKM. The CDR3 totals 15 residues. As to this clone: Its antigen is as yet unknown.

The table came from immunoSEQ multiplex PCR; TCRdb's copy has only in-frame clones and leaves some out. The data show around 120,000 clones, approximately 89% seen once. V gene TRBV28 combines with J gene TRBJ1-6, with no clear D. Sample: peripheral blood, taken on day 0 of AZD1222 vaccination. This clonotype was sampled from an adult in good health. DNA for the CDR3: TGTGCCAGCAGTTTCGGGAGCTCCTATAATTCACCCCTCCACTTT. This codes for CASSFGSSYNSPLHF.